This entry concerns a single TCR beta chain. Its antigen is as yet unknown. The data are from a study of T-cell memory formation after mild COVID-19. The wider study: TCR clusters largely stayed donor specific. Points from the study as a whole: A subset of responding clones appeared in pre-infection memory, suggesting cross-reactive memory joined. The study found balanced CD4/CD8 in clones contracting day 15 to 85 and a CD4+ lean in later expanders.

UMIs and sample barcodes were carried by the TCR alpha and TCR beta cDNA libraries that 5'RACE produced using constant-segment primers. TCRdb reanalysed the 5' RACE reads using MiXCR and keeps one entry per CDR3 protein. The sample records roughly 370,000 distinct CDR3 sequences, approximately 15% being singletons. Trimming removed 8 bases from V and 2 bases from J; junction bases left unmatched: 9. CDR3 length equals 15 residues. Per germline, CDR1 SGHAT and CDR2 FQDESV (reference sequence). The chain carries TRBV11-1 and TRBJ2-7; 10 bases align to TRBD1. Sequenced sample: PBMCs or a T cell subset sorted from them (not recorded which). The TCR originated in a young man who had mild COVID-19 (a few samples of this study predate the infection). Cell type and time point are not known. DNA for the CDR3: TGTGCCAGCTGTGACCGGGACAGGGGTACCTACGAGCAGTACTTC. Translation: CASCDRDRGTYEQYF.